The present T cell receptor beta chain was sequenced within a study of blood T cell repertoires in COVID-19. Study context: COVID-19 samples collected from the United States, Italy and Spain covered acute and convalescent phases. PBMCs, B-cell-depleted T cells, or T cells were the source of the cDNA or gDNA that made up the material.

V was pared by 0 bases and J by 8 bases, with 11 bases of the junction left unmatched. This CDR3 contains 17 residues. The germline CDR1 and CDR2 sequences are WNHNN and SYGVQD (reference sequence). Under the authors' procedure: Amplification of reference gene primers was used by the study to estimate nucleated cell counts. Profiling relied on immunoSEQ multiplex PCR, and the TCRdb table lists in-frame clones only, not all of them. The D gene and trimming were derived from the DNA, and the V and J assignments and clone size from that table. Of under 300,000 clones in the sample, 80% to 85% were seen once.

The J gene is TRBJ2-4, the V gene TRBV10-1; 9 bases map to TRBD1. The TCR sequence derives from a woman aged 18 to 35 with acute or convalescent COVID-19. Sample: peripheral blood. CDR3 in DNA: TGCGCCAGCAGTGAGTCTTTTCAGGGGACAGGGTCAGACATTCAGTACTTC. It encodes CASSESFQGTGSDIQYF.